This T cell receptor (beta chain) appears in the sequencing data of a study of blood T cells in healthy people across ages. Study findings and constraints: It was the long-lived donors that had more naive CD4+ cells and higher diversity than aged donors.

Every donor contributed about 10 milliliters of peripheral blood by blood draw. CDR3 length equals 15 residues. Germline CDR1 and CDR2: KGHSH and LQKENI. V gave up 5 bases and J gave up 5 bases, with 15 bases separating them. A second about 6 to 12 cycle PCR used barcoded and J-beta primers. TCRdb re-called the 5' RACE reads through MiXCR, storing one row per CDR3 protein. The sample yields some 930,000 distinct CDR3 sequences, roughly 29% seen once. Comment on this clonotype: Its matching antigen is unknown.

These data also featured in a second study, about T cells of mothers and their children. Turning to that study: The study found slightly higher but non-significant overlap in related versus unrelated mother-child pairs.

The sample was blood. J is TRBJ1-4 and V is TRBV18; D is undetermined. The TCR comes from a woman aged 40 to 55 in good health. Here the CDR3 reads CASSIRTRENEKLFF. CDR3 bases: TGTGCCAGCTCAATCCGGACGAGAGAGAATGAAAAACTGTTTTTT.